This entry lists 24 T cell receptor beta chains sequenced from one sample in a study of CD8+ T cells in alopecia areata. Treatment given: oral pan-JAK inhibitor, 5-10 mg twice daily. Reverse transcribed after extraction, RNA yielded cDNA as the sequencing template. Clones were read by immunoSEQ multiplex PCR, and TCRdb kept only the in-frame ones, dropping some. The table shows 64,000 or so clones, with 46% occurring only once. The sequencing here drew on CD8+ T cells sorted from blood, taken at approximately week 37, from a patient treated with tofacitinib. All receptors derive from a human donor with alopecia areata.

The chain is built from TRBV27 and TRBJ1-1, with a tentative D call TRBD1 (6 bases). Germline CDR1 reads MNHEY; CDR2 reads SMNVEV (reference sequence). CDR3 length: 15 residues. V was pared by 6 bases and J by 0 bases, with 14 bases between. CDR3 in amino acids: CASSLAQGLNTEAFF. In DNA, the CDR3 is TGTGCCAGCAGCTTAGCCCAGGGGTTGAACACTGAAGCTTTCTTT.

This clone was picked up a small number of times. J is TRBJ2-5 and V is TRBV28; D is undetermined. The CDR3 totals 13 residues. Trimming cost V 3 bases and J 1 base, with 6 bases left between them. Germline-derived CDR1 and CDR2 are MDHEN and SYDVKM. This CDR3 is CASSFYSQETQYF. Written as DNA, the CDR3 is TGTGCCAGCAGTTTCTACAGCCAAGAGACCCAGTACTTC.

On this clone itself: At the DNA level, this CDR3 is encoded by other sequences in the same sample as well. V is TRBV4-3 and J is TRBJ2-7; no reliable D call. The ends were cut back, 1 base at V and 3 bases at J, with 7 bases in the middle. Germline V gene lookup returns CDR1 LGHNA and CDR2 YSLEER. This CDR3 contains 13 residues. CDR3 sequence reads: CASSQGVSYEQYF. CDR3 DNA: TGCGCCAGCAGCCAAGGTGTAAGCTACGAGCAGTACTTC.

V gene TRBV27 combines with J gene TRBJ2-5, with TRBD1 identical over 9 bases. The CDR3 loop spans 15 amino acids. Per the germline V gene, CDR1 is MNHEY and CDR2 is SMNVEV (reference sequence). The V and J ends lost 5 bases and 5 bases, in that order; junction bases with no gene match: 9. The DNA for the CDR3 is TGTGCCAGCAGTGCGGACAGGGGCCTCCGGGAGACCCAGTACTTC. Translated: CASSADRGLRETQYF.

The rearrangement links TRBV6-6 to TRBJ2-4; D unclear. The V gene lost 8 bases and the J gene lost 8 bases, with 13 bases spanning the gap. The length of the CDR3 is 12 residues. Looked up from germline, CDR1 is MNHNY and CDR2 is SVGAGI (reference sequence). CDR3 DNA: TGTGCCAGCTCGTCCGGGCTGGACATTCAGTACTTC. Its translation is CASSSGLDIQYF.

This chain links TRBV5-1 with TRBJ2-5; 8 bases agree with TRBD1. With 0 bases clipped from V and 1 base from J, the junction kept 8 bases outside the gene matches. The CDR3 extends over 17 amino acids. CDR1 is SGHRS, CDR2 YFSETQ, per germline. CDR3 bases: TGCGCCAGCAGCTTGGTTCGGGACAGGAGTTTCCAAGAGACCCAGTACTTC. Amino acid sequence: CASSLVRDRSFQETQYF.

This chain links TRBV11-2 with TRBJ2-7; maybe TRBD2 (6 bases). The CDR3 has 13 residues. V was cut by 5 bases and J by 6 bases, with 14 bases left in between. Germline CDR1 reads SGHAT; CDR2 reads FQNNGV. CDR3 sequence reads: CASSPAGTSEQYF. The CDR3 coding sequence is TGTGCCAGCAGCCCCGCGGGGACGAGCGAGCAGTACTTC. Full variable domain (remainder filled in from reference TRBV11-2 and TRBJ2-7): EAGVAQSPRYKIIEKRQSVAFWCNPISGHATLYWYQQILGQGPKLLIQFQNNGVVDDSQLPKDRFSAERLKGVDSTLKIQPAKLEDSAVYLCASSPAGTSEQYFGPGTRLTVT.

This clone has just a few counts. The chain carries TRBV6-5 and TRBJ1-1; D unclear. Trimming left V 0 bases short and J 0 bases short, with 8 bases between. CDR1 and CDR2 (germline): MNHEY, SVGAGI. The CDR3 loop spans 15 amino acids. CDR3 sequence: CASSYSKALNTEAFF. CDR3 DNA: TGTGCCAGCAGTTACTCTAAGGCGTTGAACACTGAAGCTTTCTTT.

By sample fraction, this clone is medium-sized. The CDR3 spells CASSLYLAGTPPVYEQYF. The CDR3 DNA is TGTGCCAGCAGCCTTTACTTGGCCGGGACACCACCTGTCTACGAGCAGTACTTC. J is TRBJ2-7 and V is TRBV9, with D perhaps TRBD1 (6 bases). V was shortened by 4 bases and J by 3 bases, with 26 bases between the two germline ends. This CDR3 comprises 18 residues. Germline lookup yields CDR1 SGDLS and CDR2 YYNGEE.

The rearrangement uses TRBV19 and TRBJ2-1; TRBD2 aligns across 8 bases. Germline loops: CDR1 LNHDA, CDR2 SQIVND (reference sequence). The CDR3 length is 14 residues. J lost 10 bases, V lost 8 bases, and 13 bases had no gene match. The CDR3 bases are TGTGCCAGTCGGGGTGGAGGACTAGCCGCCGAGCAGTTCTTC. Translating gives CASRGGGLAAEQFF.

This clone was detected a few times. This chain connects TRBV7-9 to TRBJ2-3; TRBD2 is a possible D gene (6 bases). The V end lost 8 bases, the J end lost 7 bases, and 13 bases lay between the germline ends. Germline V gene sequence: CDR1 SEHNR, CDR2 FQNEAQ (reference sequence). The CDR3 is 12 amino acids. CDR3 protein: CASAGGVHTQYF. DNA of the CDR3: TGTGCCAGCGCCGGGGGAGTCCATACGCAGTATTTT. Full variable domain (missing parts from reference TRBV7-9 and TRBJ2-3): DTGVSQNPRHKITKRGQNVTFRCDPISEHNRLYWYRQTLGQGPEFLTYFQNEAQLEKSRLLSDRFSAERPKGSFSTLEIQRTEQGDSAMYLCASAGGVHTQYFGPGTRLTVL.

V is TRBV7-2 and J is TRBJ2-1; the D gene is possibly TRBD2 (6 bases). V was cut by 11 bases and J by 2 bases, with 19 bases left in between. Germline loops: CDR1 SGHTA, CDR2 FQGNSA. This CDR3 region has 15 residues. The CDR3 is CASRAGRYPYNEQFF. The CDR3 DNA reads TGTGCCTCGAGGGCCGGGAGATATCCCTACAATGAGCAGTTCTTC.

CDR3 residues: CASSLAAQGATYEQYF. The CDR3 coding sequence is TGCGCCAGCAGCTTGGCCGCACAGGGGGCCACCTACGAGCAGTACTTC. The chain has TRBV5-1 and TRBJ2-7, with TRBD1 matching over 9 bases. CDR3 length: 16 residues. CDR1 and CDR2 from the germline V gene are SGHRS and YFSETQ. The junction had 6 bases not matched to a gene; V was cut back by 0 bases and J by 2 bases.

A few counts support this clone. The chain has TRBV28 and TRBJ2-5; D gene unclear. The CDR3 is made up of 10 amino acids. Germline CDR1 and CDR2: MDHEN and SYDVKM. With 5 bases removed from V and 9 bases from J, the gap between germline ends came to 7 bases. The CDR3 spells CASSNGAQYF. In nucleotides, the CDR3 is TGTGCCAGCAGTAATGGGGCCCAGTACTTC.

The gene calls are TRBV7-9 and TRBJ2-7; D not certain. CDR1 and CDR2 (germline): SEHNR, FQNEAQ (reference sequence). V gave up 5 bases and J gave up 5 bases, with 10 bases separating them. CDR3 length equals 12 residues. The CDR3 coding sequence is TGTGCCAGCAGCCTGCTCGGGCACGAGCAGTACTTC. Translating gives CASSLLGHEQYF.

This chain's CDR3 is CASSVGIFGASRETQYF. In nucleotides, the CDR3 is TGTGCCAGCAGCGTAGGCATCTTTGGGGCTAGTCGGGAGACCCAGTACTTC. This chain uses TRBV9 with TRBJ2-5; tentative D call: TRBD1 (5 bases). V lost 0 bases to trimming and J lost 5 bases, with 20 bases between them. CDR3 length: 17 residues. Germline assignment: CDR1 SGDLS and CDR2 YYNGEE.

The chain carries TRBV15 and TRBJ2-1; 10 bases map to TRBD1. Germline V gene lookup returns CDR1 LNHNV and CDR2 YYDKDF (reference sequence). V lost 8 bases to trimming and J lost 4 bases; unmatched junction nucleotides: 5. The CDR3 spans 14 residues. The CDR3 DNA sequence: TGTGCCACCTCTTCGGGACAGGGGTACAATGAGCAGTTCTTC. Protein product: CATSSGQGYNEQFF.

In this sample, this clone turned up a few times. V is TRBV5-1 and J is TRBJ2-7, with unresolved D. V lost 3 bases and J lost 1, with 2 bases in between. CDR3 length: 11 amino acids. Germline lookup yields CDR1 SGHRS and CDR2 YFSETQ. The CDR3 bases are TGCGCCAGCAGCTCATCCTACGAGCAGTACTTC. Its translation is CASSSSYEQYF.

V is TRBV7-9 and J is TRBJ1-1; no clear D. Between the trimmed V and J ends, which lost 5 bases and 2 bases, there was a span of 9 bases. This CDR3 has 13 amino acids. The germline V gene has CDR1 SEHNR and CDR2 FQNEAQ (reference sequence). The CDR3 here is CASSPWSNTEAFF. In nucleotides, the CDR3 is TGTGCCAGCAGCCCTTGGAGTAACACTGAAGCTTTCTTT.

The chain combines TRBV25-1 with TRBJ2-5; D possibly matches TRBD1 or TRBD2 (5 bases each). This CDR3 has 14 amino acids. V shed 1 base and J shed 5 bases, with 11 bases lying between them. Germline loops: CDR1 MGHDK, CDR2 SYGVNS. The CDR3 nucleotides are TGTGCCAGCAGTGAATTGGGGGTCCACGAGACCCAGTACTTC. Translation gives CASSELGVHETQYF.

The chain links TRBV5-1 to TRBJ2-7; 7 bases align to TRBD1. V shed 3 bases, J shed 7 bases, and the junction held 7 bases outside the gene matches. This CDR3 contains 13 residues. The germline CDR1 and CDR2 sequences are SGHRS and YFSETQ. CDR3 nucleotide sequence: TGCGCCAGCAGCTCTACAGGGGCAAAAGAGCAGTACTTC. It yields the protein CASSSTGAKEQYF.

V is TRBV29-1 and J is TRBJ1-1; D remains unclear. V gave up 6 bases and J gave up 1 base, with 9 bases separating them. Germline V gene lookup returns CDR1 SQVTM and CDR2 ANQGSEA. CDR3 size: 12 residues. For the CDR3, the DNA is TGCAGCGTCTTAGCAGCGAACACTGAAGCTTTCTTT. Amino acid sequence: CSVLAANTEAFF.

V gene TRBV27 combines with J gene TRBJ2-4; 12 bases align to TRBD2. This CDR3 is 16 amino acids long. Trimming removed 5 bases from V and 1 base from J; junction bases left unmatched: 3. The germline gives CDR1 MNHEY, CDR2 SMNVEV (reference sequence). For the CDR3, the DNA is TGTGCCAGCAGTCAAGGGACTAGCGGGGCCAAAAACATTCAGTACTTC. Amino acid sequence: CASSQGTSGAKNIQYF.

This chain connects TRBV5-1 to TRBJ2-2; no definite D call. Deletions cut 4 bases from V and 7 bases from J, with 17 bases between. Germline loops: CDR1 SGHRS, CDR2 YFSETQ. CDR3 length: 15 amino acids. CDR3 sequence (DNA): TGCGCCAGCAGCCTCACAATATATTTGAACGGGGAGCTGTTTTTT. Its translation is CASSLTIYLNGELFF.